A single sample gave rise to the 8 T cell receptor beta chains below, sequenced in a study of blood T cell repertoires in COVID-19. The protocol was immunoSEQ multiplex PCR, while the TCRdb copy is restricted to in-frame clones and leaves out a portion. The sample shows 110,000 or so clones, 65% to 90% of them seen only once. Sequencing input: peripheral blood. The receptors here all came from a man aged 50 or older with acute or convalescent COVID-19.

The chain couples TRBV6-5 to TRBJ1-6, with D hard to call. V lost 2 bases and J 5 bases, leaving 7 bases between the germline ends. The CDR3 has 14 amino acids. Per germline, CDR1 MNHEY and CDR2 SVGAGI. The CDR3 region is CASSYDIDNSPLHF. The CDR3 DNA reads as TGTGCCAGCAGTTACGACATAGATAATTCACCCCTCCACTTT.

The genes are TRBV5-1 and TRBJ2-7; TRBD1 agrees at 10 bases. Unmatched junction bases numbered 4, after V lost 3 bases and J lost 1 base. The germline V gene encodes CDR1 SGHRS and CDR2 YFSETQ. The CDR3 is 15 amino acids. The CDR3 loop reads CASSYRTGGSYEQYF. CDR3 coding DNA: TGCGCCAGCAGCTACCGGACAGGGGGTTCCTACGAGCAGTACTTC.

The chain joins TRBV5-1 to TRBJ1-1; maybe TRBD1 (5 bases). Germline V gene data show CDR1 as SGHRS and CDR2 as YFSETQ. Trimming shortened V by 0 bases and J by 6 bases, and 9 bases separated the two germline ends. The length of the CDR3 is 13 residues. The CDR3 DNA is TGCGCCAGCAGCTTGGGCAGGGCGGCTGAAGCTTTCTTT. Translation: CASSLGRAAEAFF.

CDR3 loop: CASSLTGDYGYTF. Here the CDR3 DNA reads TGTGCCAGTAGCCTGACAGGGGACTATGGCTACACCTTC. The chain couples TRBV19 to TRBJ1-2; 8 bases fit TRBD1. The CDR3 length is 13 residues. With 6 bases clipped from V and 3 bases from J, the junction kept 3 bases outside the gene matches. Germline V gives CDR1 LNHDA, CDR2 SQIVND (reference sequence).

The chain links TRBV20-1 to TRBJ2-5; 7 nucleotides agree with TRBD2. Germline V gives CDR1 DFQATT, CDR2 SNEGSKA (reference sequence). CDR3 length: 14 amino acids. Unmatched junction bases numbered 13, after V lost 3 bases and J lost 9 bases. The CDR3 is CSASVPTSFLAQYF. CDR3 coding DNA: TGCAGTGCTAGTGTTCCGACTAGCTTCTTAGCCCAGTACTTC.

The chain is built from TRBV6-2 or TRBV6-3 and TRBJ2-5; D unclear. The CDR3 covers 13 residues. Per the germline V gene, CDR1 is MNHEY and CDR2 is SVGEGT. V was shortened by 0 bases and J by 1 base, with 3 bases between the two germline ends. CDR3 loop: CASSYSSQETQYF. CDR3 nucleotides: TGTGCCAGCAGTTACTCGAGCCAAGAGACCCAGTACTTC.

The chain uses TRBV29-1 and TRBJ1-2; D might be TRBD1 (5 bases). The CDR3 spans 10 residues. Germline CDR1 SQVTM, CDR2 ANQGSEA. The ends were cut back, 7 bases at V and 8 bases at J, with 11 bases in the middle. In DNA, the CDR3 is TGCAGCGCCCTCGGGGGAGGCTACACCTTC. This codes for CSALGGGYTF.

The V gene is TRBV11-2, the J gene TRBJ2-1; the D gene is possibly TRBD1 (6 bases). Germline V gene lookup returns CDR1 SGHAT and CDR2 FQNNGV. Trimming took off 2 bases at V and 8 bases at J, with 7 bases between the two ends. The CDR3 length is 12 residues. CDR3 sequence: CASSLTGHEQFF. For the CDR3, the DNA is TGTGCCAGCAGCTTAACAGGGCATGAGCAGTTCTTC.